This is a list of T cell receptor beta chains from one sample in a study of cytomegalovirus exposure and HLA in healthy donors. Assay used: immunoSEQ multiplex PCR; TCRdb lists only in-frame clones, some missing. Of roughly 200,000 clones in the sample, about 80% were seen once. Source material: PBMCs. Source of these receptors: a man aged 55-75 years in good health and CMV-seronegative. CDR3s include the opening cysteine and the closing phenylalanine or tryptophan. A D gene is named only where the DNA matches it firmly. For some rows the clone size is stated as once, few or many, or as a class when expanded; others skip it.

clone_size: NA; v_call: TRBV19; d_call: TRBD2; j_call: TRBJ2-1; cdr3_nt: TGTGCCAGTAGTATTGGGGTAGCGGGAGGGAAGTCCTACAATGAGCAGTTCTTC; cdr3_aa: CASSIGVAGGKSYNEQFF
clone_size: few; v_call: TRBV2; d_call: NA; j_call: TRBJ2-7; cdr3_nt: TGTGCCAGCAGCTACCGTAGCGGATCCTTGAACGAGCAGTACTTC; cdr3_aa: CASSYRSGSLNEQYF
clone_size: NA; v_call: TRBV7-9; d_call: NA; j_call: TRBJ1-1; cdr3_nt: TGTGCCAGCAGCCCCCCGCGGGGGATGAACACTGAAGCTTTCTTT; cdr3_aa: CASSPPRGMNTEAFF
clone_size: NA; v_call: TRBV7-6; d_call: NA; j_call: TRBJ2-1; cdr3_nt: TGTGCCAGCAGCACGACTTCGAATGAGCAGTTCTTC; cdr3_aa: CASSTTSNEQFF
clone_size: few; v_call: TRBV13; d_call: TRBD2; j_call: TRBJ2-1; cdr3_nt: TGTGCCAGCAGCTTATACCCCGGGACTAGCGGGACGTACAATGAGCAGTTCTTC; cdr3_aa: CASSLYPGTSGTYNEQFF
clone_size: NA; v_call: TRBV6-5; d_call: NA; j_call: TRBJ2-7; cdr3_nt: TGTGCCAGCAGTTACGGGGGCGAAGACTACGAGCAGTACTTC; cdr3_aa: CASSYGGEDYEQYF
clone_size: NA; v_call: TRBV30; d_call: TRBD2; j_call: TRBJ2-1; cdr3_nt: TGTGCCTGGAGTGTTGGACTAGCGGACAATGAGCAGTTCTTC; cdr3_aa: CAWSVGLADNEQFF
clone_size: NA; v_call: TRBV5-4; d_call: TRBD2; j_call: TRBJ2-5; cdr3_nt: TGTGCCAGCAGCTTTGGGCTAGCGGGGCCCCAAGAGACCCAGTACTTC; cdr3_aa: CASSFGLAGPQETQYF
clone_size: NA; v_call: TRBV7-2; d_call: TRBD2; j_call: TRBJ2-3; cdr3_nt: TGTGCCAGCAGCTTAGCGGCGGGAGGGCCAGATACGCAGTATTTT; cdr3_aa: CASSLAAGGPDTQYF
clone_size: NA; v_call: TRBV9; d_call: NA; j_call: TRBJ2-1; cdr3_nt: TGTGCCAGCAGCGTAGACCTAGCGTCCTACAATGAGCAGTTCTTC; cdr3_aa: CASSVDLASYNEQFF
clone_size: NA; v_call: TRBV2; d_call: TRBD1; j_call: TRBJ2-7; cdr3_nt: TGTGCCAGCAGTGGATCGGGACAGGGAGACCCCGAGCAGTACTTC; cdr3_aa: CASSGSGQGDPEQYF
clone_size: NA; v_call: TRBV12-5; d_call: NA; j_call: TRBJ1-1; cdr3_nt: TGTGCTAGTGGTTTGGGCGACAGGACAACTGAAGCTTTCTTT; cdr3_aa: CASGLGDRTTEAFF
clone_size: NA; v_call: TRBV5-6; d_call: NA; j_call: TRBJ2-1; cdr3_nt: TGTGCCAGCAGCTATAGCAGTGAGCAGTTCTTC; cdr3_aa: CASSYSSEQFF
clone_size: NA; v_call: TRBV2; d_call: TRBD2; j_call: TRBJ2-3; cdr3_nt: TGTGCCAGCAGTGAGAGCGGGGGGGCAGGTGAGGATACGCAGTATTTT; cdr3_aa: CASSESGGAGEDTQYF
clone_size: NA; v_call: TRBV5-6; d_call: NA; j_call: TRBJ1-5; cdr3_nt: TGTGCCAGCAGCTCCAGACGAGGAGGGAATCAGCCCCAGCATTTT; cdr3_aa: CASSSRRGGNQPQHF
clone_size: NA; v_call: TRBV4-3; d_call: NA; j_call: TRBJ1-2; cdr3_nt: TGCGCCAGCAGCCAAGCGTCGGCAGGGCGGTATTACGATGGCTACACCTTC; cdr3_aa: CASSQASAGRYYDGYTF
clone_size: NA; v_call: TRBV19; d_call: NA; j_call: TRBJ1-5; cdr3_nt: TGTGCCAGTAGTATCGTGGGGCGGCCCCAGCATTTT; cdr3_aa: CASSIVGRPQHF
clone_size: once; v_call: TRBV6-1; d_call: NA; j_call: TRBJ2-3; cdr3_nt: TGTGCCAGCACCACGAACTTAGATACGCAGTATTTT; cdr3_aa: CASTTNLDTQYF
clone_size: NA; v_call: TRBV27; d_call: TRBD1; j_call: TRBJ2-5; cdr3_nt: TGTGCCAGCAGTTCACAGGGGGCAGGGACCCAGTACTTC; cdr3_aa: CASSSQGAGTQYF
clone_size: NA; v_call: TRBV9; d_call: NA; j_call: TRBJ1-5; cdr3_nt: TGTGCCAGCGGGACATCGGGCAATCAGCCCCAGCATTTT; cdr3_aa: CASGTSGNQPQHF
clone_size: NA; v_call: TRBV30; d_call: TRBD2; j_call: TRBJ2-1; cdr3_nt: TGTGCCTGGAGTGAAAGGCTCGGGGGAGGGCTCAATGAGCAGTTCTTC; cdr3_aa: CAWSERLGGGLNEQFF
clone_size: few; v_call: TRBV27; d_call: TRBD2; j_call: TRBJ2-3; cdr3_nt: TGTGCCAGCAGTTTAGGGGCGGGACTAGCGGGAGATACGCAGTATTTT; cdr3_aa: CASSLGAGLAGDTQYF
clone_size: NA; v_call: TRBV5-1; d_call: TRBD1; j_call: TRBJ2-2; cdr3_nt: TGCGCCAGCAGCTTGGCGGACAGGGCCGGGGTGGAGCTGTTTTTT; cdr3_aa: CASSLADRAGVELFF
clone_size: NA; v_call: TRBV13; d_call: NA; j_call: TRBJ2-2; cdr3_nt: TGTGCCAGCACCCCCATACGGACCGGGGAGCTGTTTTTT; cdr3_aa: CASTPIRTGELFF
clone_size: NA; v_call: TRBV28; d_call: TRBD1; j_call: TRBJ2-5; cdr3_nt: TGTGCCAGCAGTCCCGGGTTCGACGACAGGGGAGGTCGGGAGACCCAGTACTTC; cdr3_aa: CASSPGFDDRGGRETQYF
clone_size: NA; v_call: TRBV6-6; d_call: NA; j_call: TRBJ1-5; cdr3_nt: TGTGCCAGCAGTTACCTAGACTCTCTAGGTACACAGCCCCAGCATTTT; cdr3_aa: CASSYLDSLGTQPQHF
clone_size: NA; v_call: TRBV14; d_call: NA; j_call: TRBJ2-1; cdr3_nt: TGTGCCAGCAGCCAAGTCCCAGGAACAGGAGCCCTACGGGAGCAGTTCTTC; cdr3_aa: CASSQVPGTGALREQFF
clone_size: NA; v_call: TRBV27; d_call: NA; j_call: TRBJ2-3; cdr3_nt: TGTGCCAGCAGTTTCGCACCCCCGGGGATTGCCGAGACAGATACGCAGTATTTT; cdr3_aa: CASSFAPPGIAETDTQYF
clone_size: few; v_call: TRBV10-3; d_call: TRBD2; j_call: TRBJ2-1; cdr3_nt: TGTGCCATCAGTGAGGGGAGCGGGGGGCCTAATGAGCAGTTCTTC; cdr3_aa: CAISEGSGGPNEQFF
clone_size: NA; v_call: TRBV19; d_call: NA; j_call: TRBJ1-1; cdr3_nt: TGTGCCAGTAGTATAGATAGGACACCTAACACTGAAGCTTTCTTT; cdr3_aa: CASSIDRTPNTEAFF
clone_size: once; v_call: TRBV29-1; d_call: TRBD2; j_call: TRBJ2-7; cdr3_nt: TGCAGCGTCCAAGACCCGGCTAGCGGCTCCTACGAGCAGTACTTC; cdr3_aa: CSVQDPASGSYEQYF
clone_size: NA; v_call: TRBV5-1; d_call: NA; j_call: TRBJ1-2; cdr3_nt: TGCGCCAGCAGCTTGGATCCAGTACCAAACTATGGCTACACCTTC; cdr3_aa: CASSLDPVPNYGYTF
clone_size: NA; v_call: TRBV16; d_call: TRBD2; j_call: TRBJ2-1; cdr3_nt: TGTGCCAGCAGCCTCTACAAGGTAGCGGGAGGCCAGGAGCAGTTCTTC; cdr3_aa: CASSLYKVAGGQEQFF
clone_size: few; v_call: TRBV11-1; d_call: NA; j_call: TRBJ2-7; cdr3_nt: TGTGCCAGCAGTCCGAGGGACTACGAGCAGTACTTC; cdr3_aa: CASSPRDYEQYF
clone_size: NA; v_call: TRBV6-1; d_call: NA; j_call: TRBJ1-2; cdr3_nt: TGTGCCAGCAGTGATCTTCCTTCCGCTAACTATGGCTACACCTTC; cdr3_aa: CASSDLPSANYGYTF
clone_size: NA; v_call: TRBV29-1; d_call: TRBD1; j_call: TRBJ2-7; cdr3_nt: TGCAGCGTGTCCGGGACAGGGGGCGACTACGAGCAGTACTTC; cdr3_aa: CSVSGTGGDYEQYF
clone_size: NA; v_call: TRBV5-1; d_call: TRBD1; j_call: TRBJ2-2; cdr3_nt: TGCGCCAGCAGCTTGGGGGACAGGGCGAACACCGGGGAGCTGTTTTTT; cdr3_aa: CASSLGDRANTGELFF
clone_size: NA; v_call: TRBV2; d_call: NA; j_call: TRBJ2-1; cdr3_nt: TGTGCCAGCAGTGACCCACAGCAGGGCCCTAATGAGCAGTTCTTC; cdr3_aa: CASSDPQQGPNEQFF
clone_size: once; v_call: TRBV5-8; d_call: NA; j_call: TRBJ2-2; cdr3_nt: TGTGCCAGCAGCTTGGCCTTCGGGGGCACCGGGGAGCTGTTTTTT; cdr3_aa: CASSLAFGGTGELFF
clone_size: NA; v_call: TRBV29-1; d_call: NA; j_call: TRBJ2-3; cdr3_nt: TGCAGCGCCCCGGGGGCAGATACGCAGTATTTT; cdr3_aa: CSAPGADTQYF
clone_size: few; v_call: TRBV6-5; d_call: NA; j_call: TRBJ2-5; cdr3_nt: TGTGCCAGCAGTTACTCGAGGGCTCAAGAGACCCAGTACTTC; cdr3_aa: CASSYSRAQETQYF